This entry lists 20 T cell receptor beta chains sequenced from one sample in a study of CD8 T cells in ankylosing spondylitis. Study findings and constraints: Roughly eight highly homologous variants made up a TCR beta motif that seemed to typify ankylosing spondylitis blood.

These receptors' targets are unknown. TCRdb re-called the 5' RACE reads through MiXCR, storing one row per CDR3 protein. The top ten clones hold 15% to 20% of a sample with over 700,000 distinct CDR3 sequences, roughly 19% of them seen once. The specimen sequenced was blood, either unsorted or a sorted T cell fraction (not recorded which). The receptors derive from a male donor with ankylosing spondylitis.

CDR3 in amino acids: CASLGTRSEETQYF. The CDR3 coding sequence is TGTGCCAGCCTCGGTACTCGGTCCGAAGAGACCCAGTACTTC. The V gene is TRBV6-1, the J gene TRBJ2-5; D gene uncertain. V was clipped by 8 bases and J by 3 bases, with 16 bases between them. The germline gives CDR1 MNHNS, CDR2 SASEGT. CDR3 length: 14 amino acids.

V gene TRBV7-9 combines with J gene TRBJ1-3, with a weak D call TRBD1 (5 bases). Looked up from germline, CDR1 is SEHNR and CDR2 is FQNEAQ (reference sequence). This CDR3 spans 16 amino acids. V dropped 2 bases and J dropped 5 bases, with 16 bases sitting between them. The CDR3 spells CASSLYSGTERNTIYF. As DNA, the CDR3 is TGTGCCAGCAGCTTATACTCCGGGACGGAAAGAAACACCATATATTTT.

This clonotype was observed a handful of times. The genes are TRBV9 and TRBJ1-2; 10 bases are shared with TRBD1. The CDR3 contains 15 residues. V dropped 4 bases and J dropped 5; count of bases not matched to a gene: 8. From germline, CDR1 is SGDLS and CDR2 YYNGEE. The CDR3 is CASSSGQGKEYGYTF. CDR3 nucleotide sequence: TGTGCCAGCAGCTCGGGACAGGGGAAGGAGTATGGCTACACCTTC.

Remarks on this clonotype: In this CDR3 the conserved last residue, phenylalanine or tryptophan, is missing, so a read error is likely. The limits of the CDR3 on the DNA are not certain, so only TCRdb's listed CDR3 is given. This CDR3 reads CSSNQGLAGLNEGFY. The chain carries TRBV5-1 and TRBJ2-1; no check of the table's D call, TRBD2, against the DNA was made. Germline CDR1 and CDR2: SGHRS and YFSETQ. Both ends counted, the CDR3 spans 15 residues.

This clonotype was counted a few times. The V call is TRBV6-1, the J call TRBJ2-3; 8 bases agree with TRBD2. V dropped 6 bases and J dropped 4; count of bases not matched to a gene: 6. The CDR3 extends over 14 amino acids. Germline lookup yields CDR1 MNHNS and CDR2 SASEGT. CDR3 amino acids: CASRRKRESDTQYF. The CDR3 DNA follows: TGTGCCAGCAGACGAAAGCGGGAGTCAGATACGCAGTATTTT.

This clonotype was counted only a few times. The chain has TRBV25-1 and TRBJ1-1; TRBD1 matches 7 bases. This CDR3 contains 16 residues. Germline trimming cut 2 bases from V and 2 bases from J; bases unmatched to any gene: 8. In germline, CDR1 is MGHDK, CDR2 SYGVNS. CDR3 in amino acids: CASSEGIKGANTEAFF. In DNA form, the CDR3 reads TGTGCCAGCAGTGAAGGGATAAAGGGGGCCAACACTGAAGCTTTCTTT.

This clonotype was observed a handful of times. This chain links TRBV20-1 with TRBJ2-7; the D call may be TRBD1 or TRBD2 (5 bases each). CDR3 size: 13 residues. Germline V gene lookup returns CDR1 DFQATT and CDR2 SNEGSKA (reference sequence). The V end lost 6 bases, the J end lost 6 bases, and 18 bases lay between the germline ends. The CDR3 here is CSAPGPSKFEQYF. The CDR3 region has the DNA TGCAGTGCCCCGGGACCGTCAAAGTTCGAGCAGTACTTC.

As DNA, the CDR3 is TGCAGCGTTGAGGGGACAGGGCCCCCCGAGCAGTACTTC. This translates into CSVEGTGPPEQYF. V usage is TRBV29-1 and J usage is TRBJ2-7; 9 bases are a match to TRBD1. Trimming removed 3 bases from V and 6 bases from J; junction bases left unmatched: 6. CDR3 length equals 13 residues. The germline V gene has CDR1 SQVTM and CDR2 ANQGSEA.

This clonotype has more than one count but fewer than ten. V and J are TRBV30 and TRBJ1-5; the D is unclear. Germline CDR1 is GTSNPN and CDR2 is SVGIG (reference sequence). The CDR3 is made up of 13 amino acids. V dropped 0 bases and J dropped 7 bases, with 10 bases sitting between them. CDR3 protein: CAWSVRRGQPQHF. The CDR3 DNA reads as TGTGCCTGGAGTGTACGTCGGGGACAGCCCCAGCATTTT.

J is TRBJ2-5 and V is TRBV28; D might be TRBD1 or TRBD2, each matching 6 bases. Germline CDR1 is MDHEN and CDR2 is SYDVKM. Trimming stripped 6 bases from V and 4 bases from J, with 21 bases between. CDR3 length equals 16 residues. This CDR3 is CASSLGRGLVGETQYF. CDR3 coding DNA: TGTGCCAGCAGCCTCGGTCGGGGGCTCGTGGGAGAGACCCAGTACTTC.

V is TRBV2 and J is TRBJ2-3; weak D call: TRBD2 (6 bases). V lost 9 bases to trimming and J lost 4 bases, with 17 bases between them. The CDR3 has 14 amino acids. Germline loops: CDR1 SNHLY, CDR2 FYNNEI. The CDR3 spells CASQTEGRPDTQYF. The DNA of the CDR3 is TGTGCCAGTCAAACGGAGGGCCGGCCAGATACGCAGTATTTT.

J is TRBJ2-3 and V is TRBV5-1; 11 bases agree with TRBD1. Trimming removed 3 bases from V and 6 bases from J; junction bases left unmatched: 3. From germline, CDR1 is SGHRS and CDR2 YFSETQ. This CDR3 comprises 14 residues. The CDR3 loop is CASSSGTGGDTQYF. CDR3 bases: TGCGCCAGCAGCTCCGGGACAGGGGGGGATACGCAGTATTTT.

This clonotype has at least ten counts. This chain connects TRBV12-3 or TRBV12-4 to TRBJ2-1, with 8 positions matching TRBD2. The CDR3 extends over 13 amino acids. V shed 6 bases, J shed 8 bases, and the junction held 6 bases outside the gene matches. CDR3 residues: CASSGTSEYEQFF. As DNA, the CDR3 is TGTGCCAGCAGCGGGACTAGTGAATATGAGCAGTTCTTC.

The chain joins TRBV7-8 to TRBJ2-1; D remains unclear. CDR3 length: 17 amino acids. The V gene's germline CDR1 is SGHVS and CDR2 FQNEAQ. Trimming cost V 2 bases and J 6 bases, with 20 bases left between them. The CDR3 DNA is TGTGCCAGCAGCTTAATCATACGAGAGAGATGGGGCAATGAGCAGTTCTTC. Residues: CASSLIIRERWGNEQFF.

This clonotype has just a few counts. This sequence joins TRBV4-2 and TRBJ1-6; weak D call: TRBD1 (6 bases). The V gene's germline CDR1 is LGHNA and CDR2 YNFKEQ. Trimming shortened V by 0 bases and J by 14 bases, and 14 bases separated the two germline ends. The CDR3 loop spans 14 amino acids. CDR3 amino acids: CASSQDRGSEALHF. The CDR3 nucleotides read TGTGCCAGCAGCCAAGATAGGGGGAGTGAGGCCCTCCACTTT.

In this sample, this clonotype turned up a few times. V and J are TRBV3-1 and TRBJ1-1, with D possibly matching TRBD1 (6 bases). The CDR3 is 13 residues long. Per the germline V gene, CDR1 is LGHDT and CDR2 is YNNKEL (reference sequence). The ends were cut back, 6 bases at V and 3 bases at J, with 11 bases in the middle. In DNA, the CDR3 is TGTGCCAGCAGATACGGGACATACACTGAAGCTTTCTTT. Translating it yields CASRYGTYTEAFF.

This clonotype appeared many times. V usage is TRBV5-1 and J usage is TRBJ1-5; D uncertain. CDR1 SGHRS and CDR2 YFSETQ come from the germline V gene. The CDR3 is 14 residues long. V was cut by 4 bases and J by 3 bases, with 11 bases left in between. In nucleotides, the CDR3 is TGCGCCAGCAGCCTGGGTGTGGACAATCAGCCCCAGCATTTT. Amino acids: CASSLGVDNQPQHF.

This chain joins TRBV4-1 and TRBJ1-1; D not certain. The CDR3 is made up of 13 amino acids. Trimming pared 0 bases from V and 5 bases from J, leaving 7 bases between. Germline values: CDR1 MGHRA, CDR2 YSYEKL. The CDR3 region has the DNA TGCGCCAGCAGCCAAGAAAGAACAACTGAAGCTTTCTTT. It codes for CASSQERTTEAFF.

This chain links TRBV20-1 with TRBJ2-5; no clear D gene. This CDR3 has 12 amino acids. V lost 0 bases and J lost 10, with 12 bases in between. The germline CDR1 and CDR2 sequences are DFQATT and SNEGSKA (reference sequence). Here the CDR3 reads CSARDDSDGQYF. The CDR3 DNA reads TGCAGTGCTAGAGATGATTCGGATGGCCAGTACTTC.

This clonotype was seen a few times. This sequence joins TRBV7-2 and TRBJ2-5, with a weak D call TRBD2 (5 bases). Germline V gene sequence: CDR1 SGHTA, CDR2 FQGNSA. There are 12 residues in the CDR3. The ends were cut back, 4 bases at V and 5 bases at J, with 8 bases in the middle. The CDR3 spells CASSSSYETQYF. As DNA, the CDR3 is TGTGCCAGCAGCTCTAGCTACGAGACCCAGTACTTC.